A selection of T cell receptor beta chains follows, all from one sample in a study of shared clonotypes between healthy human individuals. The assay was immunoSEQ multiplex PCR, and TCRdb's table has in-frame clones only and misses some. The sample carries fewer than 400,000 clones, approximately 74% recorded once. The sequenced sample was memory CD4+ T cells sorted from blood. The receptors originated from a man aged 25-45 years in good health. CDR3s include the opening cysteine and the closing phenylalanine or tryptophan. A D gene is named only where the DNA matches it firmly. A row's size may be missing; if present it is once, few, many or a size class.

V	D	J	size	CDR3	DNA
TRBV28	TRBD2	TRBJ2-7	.	CASSRAGGPLTSYEQYF	TGTGCCAGCAGTCGAGCGGGAGGGCCCTTAACCTCCTACGAGCAGTACTTC
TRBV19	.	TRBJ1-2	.	CASSIPTTGYYGYTF	TGTGCCAGTAGTATACCGACAACCGGATACTATGGCTACACCTTC
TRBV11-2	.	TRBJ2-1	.	CASSSGRAGALNEQFF	TGTGCCAGCAGCTCCGGTCGGGCAGGGGCGTTAAATGAGCAGTTCTTC
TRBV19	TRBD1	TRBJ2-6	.	CASRTGTLQLSSGANVLTF	TGTGCCAGCCGGACAGGGACACTACAACTTAGCTCTGGGGCCAACGTCCTGACTTTC
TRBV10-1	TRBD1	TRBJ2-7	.	CAVHRGHNYEQYF	TGCGCCGTCCACAGGGGGCATAACTACGAGCAGTACTTC
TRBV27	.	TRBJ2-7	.	CASSRRGLDIYEQYF	TGTGCCAGCAGTCGCCGGGGACTTGACATCTACGAGCAGTACTTC
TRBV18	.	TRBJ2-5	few	CASTIRAGVQETQYF	TGTGCCAGCACCATCAGGGCCGGGGTCCAAGAGACCCAGTACTTC
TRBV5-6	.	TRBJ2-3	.	CASSLVVAENTQYF	TGTGCCAGCAGCTTGGTAGTAGCGGAGAATACGCAGTATTTT
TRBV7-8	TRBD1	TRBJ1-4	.	CASSLAARTGVSKEKLFF	TGTGCCAGCAGCTTAGCCGCTAGGACAGGGGTCTCGAAGGAAAAACTGTTTTTT
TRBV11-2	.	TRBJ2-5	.	CASSLVHNSGETQYF	TGTGCCAGCAGCTTGGTTCACAATTCGGGGGAGACCCAGTACTTC
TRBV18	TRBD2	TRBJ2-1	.	CASSPRTSGRSSSYNEQFF	TGTGCCAGCTCACCAAGGACTAGCGGGAGATCTAGCTCCTACAATGAGCAGTTCTTC
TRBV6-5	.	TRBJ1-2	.	CASSYLTESSGYTF	TGTGCCAGCAGTTACTTGACAGAAAGTTCTGGCTACACCTTC
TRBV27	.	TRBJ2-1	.	CASSAGNEQFF	TGTGCCAGCTCGGCGGGTAATGAGCAGTTCTTC
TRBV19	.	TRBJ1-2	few	CAVRQGRNYGYTF	TGTGCCGTCCGGCAGGGCAGGAACTATGGCTACACCTTC
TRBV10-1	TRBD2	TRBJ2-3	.	CASSESLAVGQDTQYF	TGCGCCAGCAGTGAGTCGCTAGCGGTTGGACAAGATACGCAGTATTTT
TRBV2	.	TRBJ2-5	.	CASSGPTQETQYF	TGTGCCAGCAGTGGACCAACTCAAGAGACCCAGTACTTC
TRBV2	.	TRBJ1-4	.	CASSDFSRTTNEKLFF	TGTGCCAGCAGTGACTTTTCGCGGACAACTAATGAAAAACTGTTTTTT
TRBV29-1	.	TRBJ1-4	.	CSVEDPRPGNREKLFF	TGCAGCGTTGAAGACCCCCGACCAGGGAATCGGGAAAAACTGTTTTTT
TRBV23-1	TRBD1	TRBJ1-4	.	CASSQKDRVEATNEKLFF	TGCGCCAGCAGTCAAAAGGACAGGGTCGAGGCAACTAATGAAAAACTGTTTTTT
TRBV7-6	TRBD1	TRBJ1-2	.	CASSLGQGKTNYGYTF	TGTGCCAGCAGCCTCGGACAGGGAAAAACAAACTATGGCTACACCTTC
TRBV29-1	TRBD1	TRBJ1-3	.	CSVGQGGPGNTIYF	TGCAGCGTCGGACAGGGCGGGCCTGGAAACACCATATATTTT
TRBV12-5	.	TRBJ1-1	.	CASGLVPRWQGRGHLPEAFF	TGTGCTAGTGGTTTGGTACCCCGATGGCAGGGACGGGGACATTTGCCTGAAGCTTTCTTT
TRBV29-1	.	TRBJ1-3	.	CSARSGNTIYF	TGCAGCGCCCGATCTGGAAACACCATATATTTT
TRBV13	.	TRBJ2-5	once	CASSQTGLQETQYF	TGTGCCAGCAGCCAGACGGGCCTCCAAGAGACCCAGTACTTC
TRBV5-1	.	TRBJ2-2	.	CASSRRTERPGELFF	TGTGCCAGCAGCCGCAGGACGGAGCGTCCCGGGGAGCTGTTTTTT
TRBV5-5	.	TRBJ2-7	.	CASSQGRITDYEQYF	TGTGCCAGCAGCCAGGGAAGGATAACCGACTACGAGCAGTACTTC
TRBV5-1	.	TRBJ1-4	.	CASSEGFGEKLFF	TGCGCCAGCAGCGAGGGGTTTGGCGAAAAACTGTTTTTT
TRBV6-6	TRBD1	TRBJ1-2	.	CASSRTGADYGYTF	TGTGCCAGCAGTCGGACAGGGGCGGACTATGGCTACACCTTC
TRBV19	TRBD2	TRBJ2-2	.	CASGSSGGTGELFF	TGTGCCAGTGGAAGCAGCGGGGGCACCGGGGAGCTGTTTTTT
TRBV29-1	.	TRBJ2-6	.	CSARMSGANVLTF	TGCAGCGCACGAATGTCTGGGGCCAACGTCCTGACTTTC
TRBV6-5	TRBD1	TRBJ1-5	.	CASSRLGTGDQPQHF	TGTGCCAGCAGTCGCCTAGGGACAGGGGATCAGCCCCAGCATTTT
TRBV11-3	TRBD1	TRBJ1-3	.	CASSDTGGPGNTIYF	TGTGCCAGCAGCGATACAGGGGGACCTGGAAACACCATATATTTT
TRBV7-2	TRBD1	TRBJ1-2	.	CASSLVGQGNYGYTF	TGTGCCAGCAGCTTAGTTGGACAGGGAAACTATGGCTACACCTTC
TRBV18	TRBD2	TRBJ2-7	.	CASSLQAGEGEQYF	TGTGCCAGCTCACTCCAAGCGGGAGAAGGCGAGCAGTACTTC
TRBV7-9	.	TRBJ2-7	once	CASSLGELTLPYEQYF	TGTGCCAGCAGCTTGGGGGAGTTAACCCTCCCCTACGAGCAGTACTTC
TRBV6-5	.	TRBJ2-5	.	CASSYDPGVETQYF	TGTGCCAGCAGTTACGACCCAGGAGTAGAGACCCAGTACTTC
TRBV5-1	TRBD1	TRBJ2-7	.	CASSPTIGTGGREQYF	TGCGCCAGCAGCCCAACCATTGGGACAGGGGGCCGGGAGCAGTACTTC
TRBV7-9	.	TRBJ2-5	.	CASSLAGIETQYF	TGTGCCAGCAGCTTAGCGGGGATCGAGACCCAGTACTTC
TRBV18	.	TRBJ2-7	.	CASSPQGIPLYEQYF	TGTGCCAGCTCACCACAAGGGATCCCCCTCTACGAGCAGTACTTC
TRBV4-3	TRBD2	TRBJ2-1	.	CASSQTQLAGGYNEQFF	TGCGCCAGCAGCCAAACTCAACTAGCGGGAGGCTACAATGAGCAGTTCTTC
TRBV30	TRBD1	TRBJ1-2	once	CAWSVQGAFGYTF	TGTGCCTGGAGTGTACAGGGGGCTTTTGGCTACACCTTC
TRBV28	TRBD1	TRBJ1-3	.	CASSFTGQGWSGNTIYF	TGTGCCAGCAGTTTCACTGGACAGGGATGGTCTGGAAACACCATATATTTT
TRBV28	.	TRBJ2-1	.	CASSFLGYNEQFF	TGTGCCAGCAGTTTTTTGGGGTACAATGAGCAGTTCTTC
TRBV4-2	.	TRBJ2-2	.	CASSQDIRGANTGELFF	TGTGCCAGCAGCCAAGATATCAGAGGGGCGAACACCGGGGAGCTGTTTTTT
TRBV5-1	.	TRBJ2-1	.	CASSGNSQVYNEQFF	TGCGCCAGCAGCGGAAACTCGCAAGTCTACAATGAGCAGTTCTTC
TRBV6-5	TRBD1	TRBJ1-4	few	CASSYTWDRGNEKLFF	TGTGCCAGCAGTTACACATGGGACAGAGGGAATGAAAAACTGTTTTTT
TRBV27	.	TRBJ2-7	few	CASSLNGGLGRSSYEQYF	TGTGCCAGCAGTTTAAATGGCGGGCTCGGTCGTTCATCCTACGAGCAGTACTTC
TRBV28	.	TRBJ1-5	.	CASSLLGDQPQHF	TGTGCCAGCAGTTTGTTGGGGGATCAGCCCCAGCATTTT
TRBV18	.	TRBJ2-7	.	CASSPPEQVGEQYF	TGTGCCAGCTCACCACCGGAACAGGTAGGGGAGCAGTACTTC
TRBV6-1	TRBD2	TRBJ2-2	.	CASSELSGSYTGELFF	TGTGCCAGCAGTGAATTAAGCGGGAGTTACACCGGGGAGCTGTTTTTT
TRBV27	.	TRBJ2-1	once	CASSRQSSYNEQFF	TGTGCCAGCAGTCGACAGAGCTCCTACAATGAGCAGTTCTTC
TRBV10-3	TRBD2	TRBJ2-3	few	CAIRDSGRAPDTQYF	TGTGCCATCAGAGATAGCGGGAGAGCGCCAGATACGCAGTATTTT
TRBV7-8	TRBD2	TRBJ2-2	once	CASSLVLSSGTWNTGELFF	TGTGCCAGCAGCTTAGTTCTTTCTAGCGGGACCTGGAACACCGGGGAGCTGTTTTTT
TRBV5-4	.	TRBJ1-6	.	CASSLDSREVGYNSPLHF	TGTGCCAGCAGCTTGGACAGCAGGGAGGTGGGCTATAATTCACCCCTCCACTTT